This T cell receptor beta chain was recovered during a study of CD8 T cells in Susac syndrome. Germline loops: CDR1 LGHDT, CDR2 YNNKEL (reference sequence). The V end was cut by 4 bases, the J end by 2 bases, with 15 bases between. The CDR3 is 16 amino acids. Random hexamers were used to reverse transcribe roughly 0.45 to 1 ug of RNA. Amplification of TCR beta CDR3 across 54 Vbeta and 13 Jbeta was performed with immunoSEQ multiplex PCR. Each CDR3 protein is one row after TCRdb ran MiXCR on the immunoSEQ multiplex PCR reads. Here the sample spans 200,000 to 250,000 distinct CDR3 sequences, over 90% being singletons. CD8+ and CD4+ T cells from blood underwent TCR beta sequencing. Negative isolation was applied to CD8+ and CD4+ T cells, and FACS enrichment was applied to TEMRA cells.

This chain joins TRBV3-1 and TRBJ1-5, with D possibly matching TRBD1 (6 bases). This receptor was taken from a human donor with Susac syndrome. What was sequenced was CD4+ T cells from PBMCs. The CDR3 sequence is CASSPAGGAGNQPQHF. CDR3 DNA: TGTGCCAGCAGCCCAGCGGGGGGGGCGGGCAATCAGCCCCAGCATTTT.